This T cell receptor beta chain stems from a study of blood T cells in healthy people across ages. Then a second PCR, running about 6 to 11 cycles, was carried out with a sample-barcoded 5' primer and a J-beta primer mix. Via MiXCR, TCRdb re-called the 5' RACE reads, giving one row per CDR3 protein. The repertoire holds some 760,000 distinct CDR3 sequences, approximately 25% seen once, with under 4.5% in the top ten. Another study also made use of these data, one on T cells of mothers and their children. In that study: There was no detection of any persistent microchimeric T cell clones.

The sample consisted of blood. The sequence was collected from a boy aged 5 to 17 in good health.

The CDR3 region has the DNA TGTGCCAGCAGTTTCGACCGGGACAGTAAGAATGAAAAACTGTTTTTT. This sequence encodes CASSFDRDSKNEKLFF. The chain combines TRBV12-3 or TRBV12-4 with TRBJ1-4; 7 bases align to TRBD1. Trimming removed 3 bases from V and 5 bases from J; junction bases left unmatched: 9. CDR3 length: 16 residues.